These 23 T cell receptor beta chains came from one sample sequenced in a study of T cell repertoires in aging, cancer and after chemotherapy. The template was genomic DNA from peripheral blood, not RNA. Rearranged V-D-J TRB sequences were amplified with a mixed TRB-A/B primer pool. TCRdb fed the multiplex PCR reads into MiXCR, producing one record per CDR3 protein. The table includes 7,500 or so distinct CDR3 sequences, 35% to 45% detected once. Input material: blood. The receptors here all came from a human donor in good health.

This clonotype qualifies as medium-sized. The chain carries TRBV6-1 and TRBJ2-1; TRBD2 matches at 8 bases. Trimming at V came to 1 base and at J to 6 bases, leaving 5 bases not matched to a gene. This CDR3 is built from 15 residues. Germline lookup yields CDR1 MNHNS and CDR2 SASEGT. The CDR3 loop reads CASSEDSGASNEQFF. CDR3 DNA sequence: TGTGCCAGCAGTGAAGATAGCGGGGCAAGCAATGAGCAGTTCTTC.

V is TRBV12-3 or TRBV12-4 and J is TRBJ1-2; the D gene is possibly TRBD1 (6 bases). V lost 5 bases and J 4 bases, leaving 14 bases between the germline ends. The CDR3 length is 14 residues. The CDR3, as DNA: TGTGCCAGCAGTGGGGGCGACTTCCCCTATGGCTACACCTTC. Its translation is CASSGGDFPYGYTF.

Only a few counts were recorded for this clonotype. The chain combines TRBV12-3 or TRBV12-4 with TRBJ1-5; D may be TRBD1 (5 bases). This CDR3 has 14 amino acids. The DNA for the CDR3 is TGTGCATCGGGGGGGTCCGGCTGGAATCAGCCCCAGCATTTT. Residues: CASGGSGWNQPQHF.

This clonotype has more than one count but fewer than ten. J is TRBJ2-1 and V is TRBV27; D is uncertain. V lost 5 bases and J lost 5, with 10 bases in between. The CDR3 length is 13 residues. CDR1 and CDR2 from the germline V gene are MNHEY and SMNVEV (reference sequence). CDR3 DNA: TGTGCCAGCAGTCCCCTTAGAGACAATGAGCAGTTCTTC. Protein: CASSPLRDNEQFF.

The V and J genes are TRBV27 and TRBJ2-1, with 12 nucleotides matching TRBD2. The V gene's germline CDR1 is MNHEY and CDR2 SMNVEV (reference sequence). J gave up 4 bases and V 5 bases, and 9 bases lay outside the gene matches. The length of the CDR3 is 17 residues. CDR3 amino acids: CASSLAGGGGLYNEQFF. The CDR3 region has the DNA TGTGCCAGCAGTCTAGCGGGGGGGGGGGGGCTTTACAATGAGCAGTTCTTC.

This clonotype was picked up a small number of times. The chain combines TRBV20-1 with TRBJ2-1, with TRBD2 matching over 8 bases. CDR3 length equals 14 residues. The germline CDR1 and CDR2 sequences are DFQATT and SNEGSKA (reference sequence). For the CDR3, the DNA is TGCAGGGCTCGGGGGTTGCGGGGGGACCTTGAGCAGTTCTTC. Encoded protein: CRARGLRGDLEQFF.

This clonotype is medium-sized in the sample. V is TRBV7-9 and J is TRBJ2-1; 9 bases are a match to TRBD2. Germline loops: CDR1 SEHNR, CDR2 FQNEAQ (reference sequence). CDR3 length: 19 residues. After removal of 1 base from V and 3 bases from J, the junction contained 13 bases not matched to a gene. CDR3 region: CASSLGGLAGPRFYNEQFF. In DNA, the CDR3 is TGTGCCAGCAGCTTAGGGGGGCTAGCGGGGCCAAGGTTCTACAATGAGCAGTTCTTC.

The chain couples TRBV5-1 to TRBJ2-2; 11 bases line up with TRBD2. The germline CDR1 and CDR2 sequences are SGHRS and YFSETQ. The CDR3 has 16 residues. With 4 bases clipped from V and 5 bases from J, the junction kept 7 bases outside the gene matches. The CDR3 nucleotides are TGCGCCAGCAGCGAACAACTAGCGGGGGTAACCGGGGAGCTGTTTTTT. It is translated as CASSEQLAGVTGELFF.

The V and J genes are TRBV5-6 and TRBJ1-6; D possibly corresponds to TRBD1 (5 bases). V was trimmed by 3 bases and J by 3 bases, leaving 16 bases between them. CDR3 length: 17 amino acids. CDR1 is SGHDT and CDR2 is YYEEEE in the germline V gene. The CDR3: CASSSQRDRDYNSPLHF. The DNA for the CDR3 is TGTGCCAGCAGCTCACAAAGGGACCGGGACTATAATTCACCCCTCCACTTT.

By sample fraction, this clonotype is hyperexpanded. This rearrangement joins TRBV10-3 to TRBJ1-1, with TRBD1 matching 8 bases. With 10 bases clipped from V and 3 bases from J, the junction kept 13 bases outside the gene matches. The CDR3 has 15 amino acids. Germline CDR1 is ENHRY and CDR2 is SYGVKD. CDR3 sequence: CATSIPDREDTEAFF. The DNA of the CDR3 is TGTGCCACCTCTATCCCGGACAGGGAGGACACTGAAGCTTTCTTT.

The chain combines TRBV7-2 with TRBJ2-5; tentatively, D is TRBD1 or TRBD2 (5 bases each). V was shortened by 1 base and J by 2 bases, with 11 bases between the two germline ends. Germline V gene sequence: CDR1 SGHTA, CDR2 FQGNSA. There are 15 residues in the CDR3. As DNA, the CDR3 is TGTGCCAGCAGCTTAGGTCAGGGAGTTCAAGAGACCCAGTACTTC. Translating it yields CASSLGQGVQETQYF.

In its sample, this clonotype was seen a few times. An end of the junction differs from the germline gene, which may be a read error. This chain uses TRBV12-3 or TRBV12-4 with TRBJ1-2; 11 bases are a match to TRBD1. The CDR3 length is 15 residues. In DNA form, the CDR3 reads TGTGCCAGCAGCTCAGGACAGGGGGCTAAATATGGCTACACCTTC. Protein product: CASSSGQGAKYGYTF.

This clonotype appeared once. The chain combines TRBV24-1 with TRBJ2-1; the D call may be TRBD1 or TRBD2 (5 bases each). This CDR3 contains 15 residues. CDR1 is KGHDR, CDR2 SFDVKD, per germline. Between the trimmed V and J ends, which lost 4 bases and 4 bases, there was a span of 13 bases. The CDR3 is CATSDTGTRYNEQFF. The CDR3 region has the DNA TGTGCCACCAGTGACACCGGGACCAGATACAATGAGCAGTTCTTC.

This clonotype has a handful of counts. The chain uses TRBV6-5 and TRBJ1-2; a weak D match, TRBD1 (5 bases). From germline, CDR1 is MNHEY and CDR2 SVGAGI. CDR3 length: 14 residues. The germline V and J ends were trimmed by 7 bases and 7 bases, with 19 bases remaining between them. This CDR3 is CASTNGSGRAGYTF. The CDR3 DNA follows: TGTGCCAGCACCAACGGGTCAGGGAGGGCTGGCTACACCTTC.

The gene calls are TRBV30 and TRBJ2-7, with D uncertain. Trimming left V 3 bases short and J 1 base short, with 7 bases between. The length of the CDR3 is 12 residues. Germline lookup yields CDR1 GTSNPN and CDR2 SVGIG (reference sequence). The CDR3 DNA sequence: TGTGCCTGGAGGCCCGGTTCCTACGAGCAGTACTTC. Translating it yields CAWRPGSYEQYF. Drawing the rest from reference TRBV30 and TRBJ2-7, the complete variable domain is SQTIHQWPATLVQPVGSPLSLECTVEGTSNPNLYWYRQAAGRGLQLLFYSVGIGQISSEVPQNLSASRPQDRQFILSSKKLLLSDSGFYLCAWRPGSYEQYFGPGTRLTVT.

V and J are TRBV6-5 and TRBJ2-3, with D possibly called TRBD1 or TRBD2 (5 bases each). Looked up from germline, CDR1 is MNHEY and CDR2 is SVGAGI. The CDR3 covers 15 residues. V lost 2 bases and J 6 bases, leaving 15 bases between the germline ends. The CDR3: CASSYVAGSGDTQYF. In nucleotides, the CDR3 is TGTGCCAGCAGTTACGTTGCAGGGTCGGGGGATACGCAGTATTTT.

This sequence joins TRBV11-2 and TRBJ1-2, with D possibly matching TRBD1 (5 bases). CDR3 length: 18 amino acids. Trimming left V 0 bases short and J 4 bases short, with 21 bases between. Germline V gene lookup returns CDR1 SGHAT and CDR2 FQNNGV. The CDR3 DNA reads as TGTGCCAGCAGCTTAGAGGTGTGGAGGGACGATGGGCTCTATGGCTACACCTTC. It encodes CASSLEVWRDDGLYGYTF.

CDR3 sequence reads: CASSLDSTGNTIYF. CDR3 DNA sequence: TGTGCCAGCAGCTTAGATTCAACCGGAAACACCATATATTTT. This chain uses TRBV7-2 with TRBJ1-3; D gene unclear. Per the germline V gene, CDR1 is SGHTA and CDR2 is FQGNSA. The V end lost 1 base, the J end lost 4 bases, and 8 bases lay between the germline ends. The CDR3 is 14 amino acids.

On this clonotype itself: Germline and junction disagree at one end, which may indicate a read error. The CDR3 DNA reads as TGCGCCAGCAGTCGTCAAGTCAGGGACGAGCAGTACTTC. It is translated as CASSRQVRDEQYF. The genes are TRBV4-2 and TRBJ2-7, with D tentatively TRBD1 (5 bases). Germline CDR1 is LGHNA and CDR2 is YNFKEQ. The CDR3 runs 13 residues.

The chain links TRBV20-1 to TRBJ2-7; 9 nucleotides match TRBD2. Germline CDR1 is DFQATT and CDR2 is SNEGSKA (reference sequence). This CDR3 is 14 amino acids long. After removal of 4 bases from V and 9 bases from J, the junction contained 13 bases not matched to a gene. CDR3 residues: CSAIKTGGGVVQYF. The DNA for the CDR3 is TGCAGTGCTATTAAGACAGGCGGGGGGGTTGTGCAGTACTTC.

The rearrangement joins TRBV6-2 or TRBV6-3 to TRBJ1-1; D perhaps matches TRBD1 (5 bases). This CDR3 has 14 amino acids. Germline V gene lookup returns CDR1 MNHEY and CDR2 SVGEGT. V was pared by 4 bases and J by 3 bases, with 12 bases between. The CDR3 protein is CASSLRGEDTEAFF. The DNA for the CDR3 is TGTGCCAGCAGTTTACGAGGGGAGGACACTGAAGCTTTCTTT.

This clonotype occurred a few times. Here the CDR3 reads CASSLARFNEQYF. The CDR3 DNA is TGTGCCAGCAGTTTGGCCAGATTCAACGAGCAGTACTTC. This chain uses TRBV6-5 with TRBJ2-7; D remains ambiguous. The CDR3 is 13 residues long. Germline-derived CDR1 and CDR2 are MNHEY and SVGAGI. The V gene lost 4 bases and the J gene lost 5 bases, with 12 bases spanning the gap.

This rearrangement joins TRBV27 to TRBJ2-7; the D gene could be TRBD1 or TRBD2 (5 bases each). CDR3 size: 15 residues. Germline V gene sequence: CDR1 MNHEY, CDR2 SMNVEV (reference sequence). Trimming stripped 5 bases from V and 4 bases from J, with 18 bases between. The CDR3 DNA reads as TGTGCCAGCAGTCGGGACCCCGAGGGGTTTTACGAGCAGTACTTC. It specifies CASSRDPEGFYEQYF.